The entry below gives a single TCR beta chain sequence along with its context. Its antigen is unknown. Germline-derived CDR1 and CDR2 are WNHNN and SYGVQD (reference sequence). The CDR3 length is 12 residues. V lost 10 bases, J lost 3 bases, and 2 bases stayed unmatched. The sample originates from a study of resident and recirculating memory T cells in vitiligo. Notes on the study in general: Vitiligo lesions lacked a unique dominant clone, and clonality varied.

Sequencing was performed with immunoSEQ multiplex PCR; in TCRdb, only in-frame clones are kept and a portion is missing. The table has about 42,000 clones, 80% to 95% seen once; the top ten hold roughly 4.5%. Stability required unchanged lesions during the previous 6 months. No patient showed confetti depigmentation, a clinical sign of active disease. Sequencing used blood. The chain uses TRBV10-1 and TRBJ2-3; 9 bases are a match to TRBD2. This receptor was obtained from a male donor with vitiligo. CDR3 sequence (DNA): TGCGCCAAAAGCGGGGGGACAGATACGCAGTATTTT. Protein: CAKSGGTDTQYF.